Listed here are 13 T cell receptor beta chains from one sample, sequenced in a study of blood T cell repertoires in COVID-19. Sequenced by immunoSEQ multiplex PCR; TCRdb stores in-frame clones only, minus some. The data show under 250,000 clones, around 84% seen once. Sequenced sample: peripheral blood. Receptor source: a human donor in a cohort sampled during active COVID-19.

This clone occurred many times. The CDR3 reads CASSLAGGWEQFF. CDR3 sequence (DNA): TGTGCCAGCAGCTTAGCCGGGGGGTGGGAGCAGTTCTTC. J is TRBJ2-1 and V is TRBV11-1; 7 bases map to TRBD2. Trimming cost V 0 bases and J 10 bases; bases outside gene matches: 3. The CDR3 loop spans 13 amino acids. The germline V gene has CDR1 SGHAT and CDR2 FQDESV (reference sequence).

The V gene is TRBV6-5, the J gene TRBJ1-6, with TRBD1 identical over 9 bases. CDR1 and CDR2 from the germline V gene are MNHEY and SVGAGI. The CDR3 is made up of 13 amino acids. The V segment lost 7 bases and the J segment 9 bases; nucleotides outside the gene matches: 4. The CDR3 region is CASTLDRGSPLHF. Written as DNA, the CDR3 is TGTGCCAGCACTTTGGACAGGGGTTCACCCCTCCACTTT.

The chain recombines TRBV5-8 with TRBJ1-1, with D possibly matching TRBD1 (5 bases). This CDR3 spans 18 amino acids. Germline lookup yields CDR1 SGHTS and CDR2 YDEGEE. V lost 3 bases and J lost 0, with 21 bases in between. The CDR3 loop is CASSYPFQGGIMNTEAFF. CDR3 nucleotides: TGTGCCAGCAGCTACCCCTTCCAGGGAGGAATCATGAACACTGAAGCTTTCTTT.

This chain joins TRBV9 and TRBJ2-1, with 7 bases aligning to TRBD2. Germline values: CDR1 SGDLS, CDR2 YYNGEE. After removal of 2 bases from V and 7 bases from J, the junction contained 12 bases not matched to a gene. CDR3 length: 16 amino acids. The CDR3 DNA follows: TGTGCCAGCAGCGTGCATACTAGCGCCCCATGGAATGAGCAGTTCTTC. This translates into CASSVHTSAPWNEQFF.

The CDR3 protein is CASRQTVSTEAFF. The DNA for the CDR3 is TGTGCCAGCAGGCAGACAGTTAGCACTGAAGCTTTCTTT. The V gene is TRBV6-5, the J gene TRBJ1-1; possible D gene TRBD1, 5 bases. CDR1 MNHEY and CDR2 SVGAGI come from the germline V gene. The CDR3 is made up of 13 amino acids. The V end lost 6 bases, the J end lost 4 bases, and 12 bases lay between the germline ends.

As DNA, the CDR3 is TGTGCCAGCAGTTACGGCGGAAGCTCCTACAATGAGCAGTTCTTC. It is translated as CASSYGGSSYNEQFF. The rearrangement uses TRBV6-5 and TRBJ2-1; D uncertain. Trimming left V 2 bases short and J 0 bases short, with 8 bases between. From germline, CDR1 is MNHEY and CDR2 SVGAGI. The CDR3 runs to 15 residues.

The CDR3 nucleotides read TGTGCCAGCAGCTATCGGACTACTAGTCTAGCCAAAAACATTCAGTACTTC. This translates into CASSYRTTSLAKNIQYF. The J gene is TRBJ2-4, the V gene TRBV5-6, with D possibly TRBD2 on 6 matching bases. Between the trimmed V and J ends, which lost 3 bases and 0 bases, there was a span of 16 bases. CDR1 SGHDT and CDR2 YYEEEE come from the germline V gene. CDR3 length: 17 amino acids.

The V call is TRBV4-2, the J call TRBJ2-1, with D maybe TRBD2 (6 bases). Germline V CDR1 and CDR2: LGHNA, YNFKEQ. V was cut by 0 bases and J by 4 bases, with 16 bases left in between. This CDR3 is 17 amino acids long. CDR3 in amino acids: CASSQDPPLGLYNEQFF. As DNA, the CDR3 is TGTGCCAGCAGCCAAGATCCTCCCTTGGGACTTTACAATGAGCAGTTCTTC.

The chain links TRBV5-4 to TRBJ1-2; maybe TRBD1 (5 bases). Germline loops: CDR1 SGHNT, CDR2 YYREEE (reference sequence). V gave up 4 bases and J gave up 4 bases, with 20 bases separating them. CDR3 length: 16 residues. The CDR3 sequence is CASSGGANPPVYGYTF. As DNA, the CDR3 is TGTGCCAGCAGCGGAGGGGCGAACCCCCCGGTCTATGGCTACACCTTC.

The V and J genes are TRBV15 and TRBJ2-5, with D unclear. Trimming left V 0 bases short and J 0 bases short, with 5 bases between. Germline V gives CDR1 LNHNV, CDR2 YYDKDF (reference sequence). This CDR3 region has 14 residues. Here the CDR3 DNA reads TGTGCCACCAGCAGAGACCGGTACCAAGAGACCCAGTACTTC. It is translated as CATSRDRYQETQYF. Based on the CDR3 plus reference TRBV15 and TRBJ2-5, the full variable domain is DAMVIQNPRYQVTQFGKPVTLSCSQTLNHNVMYWYQQKSSQAPKLLFHYYDKDFNNEADTPDNFQSRRPNTSFCFLDIRSPGLGDTAMYLCATSRDRYQETQYFGPGTRLLVL.

This clone was found once. The chain recombines TRBV2 with TRBJ2-2; TRBD2 is a possible D gene (6 bases). This CDR3 is built from 17 residues. Trimming stripped 2 bases from V and 6 bases from J, with 19 bases between. The V gene's germline CDR1 is SNHLY and CDR2 FYNNEI. This chain's CDR3 is CASSENGLRTGAGELFF. The CDR3 region has the DNA TGTGCCAGCAGTGAAAATGGACTCCGAACGGGAGCCGGGGAGCTGTTTTTT.

This chain joins TRBV10-3 and TRBJ2-1, with TRBD1 matching 9 bases. Germline CDR1 ENHRY, CDR2 SYGVKD. The CDR3 spans 15 residues. Trimming took 6 bases from V and 7 from J; bases not matched to a gene: 10. The CDR3 sequence: CAIREAQGAGNEQFF. The CDR3 region has the DNA TGTGCCATCAGGGAAGCACAGGGGGCGGGAAATGAGCAGTTCTTC.

The chain uses TRBV7-6 and TRBJ1-1; 7 bases match TRBD1. The CDR3 length is 14 residues. Germline V gene lookup returns CDR1 SGHVS and CDR2 FNYEAQ. With V trimmed by 5 bases and J by 1 base, 4 bases remained unmatched. CDR3 residues: CASSPWTGNTEAFF. The CDR3 DNA follows: TGTGCCAGCAGCCCTTGGACAGGGAACACTGAAGCTTTCTTT.